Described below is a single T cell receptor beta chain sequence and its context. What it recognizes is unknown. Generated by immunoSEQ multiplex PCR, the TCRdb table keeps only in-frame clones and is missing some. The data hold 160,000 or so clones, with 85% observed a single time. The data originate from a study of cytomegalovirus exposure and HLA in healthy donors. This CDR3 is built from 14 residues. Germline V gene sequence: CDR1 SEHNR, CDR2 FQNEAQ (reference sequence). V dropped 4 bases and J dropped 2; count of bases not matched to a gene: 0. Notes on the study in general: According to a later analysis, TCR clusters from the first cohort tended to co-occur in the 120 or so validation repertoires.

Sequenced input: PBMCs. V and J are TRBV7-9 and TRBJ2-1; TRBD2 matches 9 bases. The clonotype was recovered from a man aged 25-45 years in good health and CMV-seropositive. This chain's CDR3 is CASSSSGAYNEQFF. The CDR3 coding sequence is TGTGCCAGCAGCTCTAGCGGGGCCTACAATGAGCAGTTCTTC.